The T cell receptor (beta chain) described here comes from a study of somatic mutations in cytotoxic T cells in rheumatoid arthritis. General study points: Between rheumatoid arthritis patients and age-matched healthy controls, CD8+ T-cell clonality showed no significant difference. TRBV07's slight underrepresentation, observed in rheumatoid arthritis patients, lacked adjustment for multiple comparisons. Per patient, the largest CD8+ clone was found to exceed 20% of CD8+ cells in about an eighth of the 65 cases.

The table came from immunoSEQ multiplex PCR; TCRdb's copy has only in-frame clones and leaves some out. The data contain approximately 30,000 clones, about 81% of them seen just once; the ten biggest clones take up about 5.2%. Regarding this clone: What it binds is unknown.

CDR1 and CDR2 (germline): GTSNPN, SVGIG (reference sequence). V was trimmed by 4 bases and J by 5 bases, leaving 14 bases between them. The CDR3 spans 13 residues. This receptor was obtained from a man aged 45-65 years in good health. The V and J genes are TRBV30 and TRBJ1-2, with D perhaps matching TRBD1 (6 bases). Sequencing input: CD8+ T cells sorted from blood. CDR3 in DNA: TGTGCCTGGAACCCGACAGGCCCATATGGCTACACCTTC. Translation: CAWNPTGPYGYTF.